This TCR beta chain was obtained from a study of T cells expressing NK-cell markers. This CDR3 is built from 17 residues. Germline-derived CDR1 and CDR2 are DFQATT and SNEGSKA (reference sequence). Reanalyzing the 5' RACE reads, TCRdb keeps one entry per CDR3 protein, without DNA. Found here are about 380,000 distinct CDR3 sequences; the top ten clones hold around 5.2%. Sequencing input: blood T cells: a sorted CD56 or NKG2C T cell subset, CD4+ or CD8+ T cells, or bulk PBMC T cells (not recorded which). The origin of this receptor is a man aged 18-75 years in good health. The chain couples TRBV20-1 to TRBJ2-2; TCRdb names TRBD2, which stays unverified in the absence of DNA. CDR3: CSAIWHSGGPDTGELFF.